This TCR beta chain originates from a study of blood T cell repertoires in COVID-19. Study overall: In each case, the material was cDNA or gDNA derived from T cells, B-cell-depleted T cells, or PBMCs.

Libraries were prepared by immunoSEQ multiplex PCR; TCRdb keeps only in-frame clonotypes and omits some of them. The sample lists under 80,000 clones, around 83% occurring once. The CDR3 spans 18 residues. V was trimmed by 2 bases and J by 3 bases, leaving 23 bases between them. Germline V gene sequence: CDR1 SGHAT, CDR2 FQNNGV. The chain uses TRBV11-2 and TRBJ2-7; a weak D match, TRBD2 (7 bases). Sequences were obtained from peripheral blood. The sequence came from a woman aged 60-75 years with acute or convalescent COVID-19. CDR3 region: CASSLSGARLANFYEQYF. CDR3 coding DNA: TGTGCCAGCAGCTTATCAGGGGCGAGACTAGCTAACTTCTACGAGCAGTACTTC.